The clone carrying this T cell receptor (beta chain) occurred once. Its target is not known. The sample originates from a study of shared clonotypes between healthy human individuals. Across the study: Donors consisted of two women and a few men between 18 and 49.

CD8 memory was a combination of CD45RO+ cells and CCR7-negative CD45RA+ TemRA cells. Study-wide results and limits: Sharing across a handful of donors was seen in 5% to 5.5% of naive CD4 clonotypes.

Germline loops: CDR1 SGHVS, CDR2 FNYEAQ. V lost 1 base, J lost 5 bases, and 15 bases lay in between. CDR3 size: 15 residues. Clones were sequenced by immunoSEQ multiplex PCR, and TCRdb holds only the in-frame ones, with some missing. The sample shows around 320,000 clones, roughly 84% of them seen only once. This TCR was recovered from a man aged 18 to 30 in good health. Material: memory CD8+ T cells sorted from blood. Subset specified: CD45RO+ cells pooled with CCR7-negative TemRA cells. V is TRBV7-6 and J is TRBJ2-7; tentatively, D is TRBD2 (6 bases). CDR3: CASSLGLEGVNEQYF. The CDR3 DNA follows: TGTGCCAGCAGCTTAGGATTGGAGGGAGTGAACGAGCAGTACTTC.